This T cell receptor beta chain was sequenced in a study of response to subunit inactivated influenza vaccine. Study-wide results and limits: Each seasonal influenza vaccination, the authors suggested, recruits few new T cells.

TCRdb re-called the RT-PCR reads with MiXCR, one entry per CDR3 protein. Of 800,000 to 1,000,000 distinct CDR3 sequences listed, around 20% are singletons. In its sample, this clonotype was seen a few times. Its specificity is unknown. There are 17 residues in the CDR3. From germline, CDR1 is SGHTA and CDR2 FQGTGA. V was pared by 1 base and J by 7 bases, with 20 bases between. The clonotype originates from a middle-aged man who received an inactivated influenza vaccine. The J gene is TRBJ2-1, the V gene TRBV7-3; possibly TRBD2 for D (6 bases). The sequences come from PBMCs from blood, collected approximately 5 days after vaccination. CDR3 sequence reads: CASSLMGSVRDLNEQFF. CDR3 nucleotide sequence: TGTGCCAGCAGCTTAATGGGGTCGGTACGGGACTTAAATGAGCAGTTCTTC.